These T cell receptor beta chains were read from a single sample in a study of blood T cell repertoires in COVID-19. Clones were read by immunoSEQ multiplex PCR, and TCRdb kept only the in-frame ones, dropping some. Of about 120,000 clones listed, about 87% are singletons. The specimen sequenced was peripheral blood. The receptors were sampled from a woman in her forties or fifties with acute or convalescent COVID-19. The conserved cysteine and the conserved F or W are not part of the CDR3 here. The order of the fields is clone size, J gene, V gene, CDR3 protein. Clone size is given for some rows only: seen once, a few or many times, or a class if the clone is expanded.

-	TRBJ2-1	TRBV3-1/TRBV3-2	ASSSPLGNEQF
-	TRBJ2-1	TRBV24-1	ATSTSGGYNEQF
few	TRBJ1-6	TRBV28	ASSTGTRRSPLH
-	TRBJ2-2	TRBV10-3	AISADRNTGELF
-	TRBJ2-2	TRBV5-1	ASSPRTSGNTGELF
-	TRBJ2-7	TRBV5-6	ASSLPSGSSYEQY
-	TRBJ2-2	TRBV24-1	ATRLAATGELF
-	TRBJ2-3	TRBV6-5	ASKETGTDTQY
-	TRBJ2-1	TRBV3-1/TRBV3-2	ASSQGGEQF
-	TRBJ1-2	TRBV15	ATSETGVNGYT
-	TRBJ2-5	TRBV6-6	ASIKDRGPRETQY
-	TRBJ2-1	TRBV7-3	ASSPGTSGRGTYNEQF
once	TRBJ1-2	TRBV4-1	ASSHRQGVGYGYT
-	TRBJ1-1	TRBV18	ASSRDTNTEAF
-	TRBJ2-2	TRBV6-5	ASRRTGDTGELF
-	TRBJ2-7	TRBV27	ASSFSRRSSYEQY
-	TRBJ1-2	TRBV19	ATKGGSYGYT
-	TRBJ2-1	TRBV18	ASSPTTGQAQF